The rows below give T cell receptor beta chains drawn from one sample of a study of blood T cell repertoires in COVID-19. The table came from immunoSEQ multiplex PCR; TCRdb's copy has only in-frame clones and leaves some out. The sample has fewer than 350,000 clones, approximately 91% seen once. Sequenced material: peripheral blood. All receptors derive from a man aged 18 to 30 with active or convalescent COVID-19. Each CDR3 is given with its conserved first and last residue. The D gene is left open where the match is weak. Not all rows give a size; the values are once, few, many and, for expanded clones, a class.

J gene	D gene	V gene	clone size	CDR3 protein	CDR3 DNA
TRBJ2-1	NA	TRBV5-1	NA	CASSLDKEQFF	TGCGCCAGCAGCTTAGACAAGGAGCAGTTCTTC
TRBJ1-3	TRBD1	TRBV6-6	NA	CASSLGQGANTIYF	TGTGCCAGCAGTCTAGGACAGGGGGCTAACACCATATATTTT
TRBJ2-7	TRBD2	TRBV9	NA	CASSVELAGPYEQYF	TGTGCCAGCAGCGTAGAACTAGCGGGTCCTTACGAGCAGTACTTC
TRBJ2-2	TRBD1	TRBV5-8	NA	CASSSGQGTGELFF	TGTGCCAGCAGCTCCGGACAGGGGACCGGGGAGCTGTTTTTT
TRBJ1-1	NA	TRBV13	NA	CASSLTNAEAFF	TGTGCCAGCAGCTTAACAAACGCTGAAGCTTTCTTT
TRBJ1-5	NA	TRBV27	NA	CASSETAYSNQPQHF	TGTGCCAGCAGTGAGACAGCCTATAGCAATCAGCCCCAGCATTTT
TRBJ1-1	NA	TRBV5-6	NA	CASSLAGVATEAFF	TGTGCCAGCAGCTTGGCAGGGGTAGCCACTGAAGCTTTCTTT
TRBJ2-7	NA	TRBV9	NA	CASSVGQASSYEQYF	TGTGCCAGCAGCGTAGGACAGGCGAGCTCCTACGAGCAGTACTTC
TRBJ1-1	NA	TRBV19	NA	CASRPGPYEAFF	TGTGCCAGTAGACCTGGGCCCTATGAAGCTTTCTTT
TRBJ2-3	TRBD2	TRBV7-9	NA	CASSLTSGGVPDTQYF	TGTGCCAGCAGCTTAACTAGCGGGGGGGTGCCAGATACGCAGTATTTT
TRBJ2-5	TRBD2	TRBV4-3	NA	CASSQEGLAAQETQYF	TGCGCCAGCAGCCAAGAAGGACTAGCGGCCCAAGAGACCCAGTACTTC
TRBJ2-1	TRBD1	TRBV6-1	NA	CASSVHTTGGRDEQFF	TGTGCCAGCAGTGTCCACACGACAGGGGGCAGGGATGAGCAGTTCTTC
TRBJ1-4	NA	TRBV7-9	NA	CASSAGTGPNEKLFF	TGTGCCAGCAGCGCCGGCACAGGACCAAATGAAAAACTGTTTTTT
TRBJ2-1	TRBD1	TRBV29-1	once	CSAVGDSYNEQFF	TGCAGCGCCGTGGGGGACAGTTACAATGAGCAGTTCTTC
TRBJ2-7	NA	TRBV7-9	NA	CASSSEPAYEQYF	TGTGCCAGCAGCTCCGAACCGGCCTACGAGCAGTACTTC
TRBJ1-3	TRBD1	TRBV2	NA	CASARDRGRGNTIYF	TGTGCCAGCGCCCGCGACAGGGGACGCGGAAACACCATATATTTT
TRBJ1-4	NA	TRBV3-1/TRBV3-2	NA	CASMKTGYEKLFF	TGTGCCAGCATGAAAACGGGTTATGAAAAACTGTTTTTT
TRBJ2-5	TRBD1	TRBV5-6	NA	CASSQQGAQETQYF	TGTGCCAGCAGCCAGCAGGGGGCACAAGAGACCCAGTACTTC
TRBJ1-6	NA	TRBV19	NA	CASKSLGNSPLHF	TGTGCCAGTAAGAGTTTGGGCAATTCACCCCTCCACTTT
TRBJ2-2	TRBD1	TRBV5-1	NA	CASSFLLIGTDNTGELFF	TGCGCCAGCAGCTTTTTACTCATCGGGACAGACAACACCGGGGAGCTGTTTTTT
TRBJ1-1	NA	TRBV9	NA	CASSTDTSEAFF	TGTGCCAGCAGCACAGACACTTCTGAAGCTTTCTTT
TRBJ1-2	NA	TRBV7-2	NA	CASSFRMSNGYTF	TGTGCCAGCAGCTTCAGGATGAGTAATGGCTACACCTTC
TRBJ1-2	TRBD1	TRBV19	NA	CAIGDSYGYTF	TGTGCCATAGGGGACAGCTATGGCTACACCTTC
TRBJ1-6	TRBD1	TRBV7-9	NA	CASTNGTAKSPLHF	TGTGCCAGCACCAACGGGACAGCAAAATCACCCCTCCACTTT
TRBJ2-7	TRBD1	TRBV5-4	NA	CASSQGNGQGDEQYF	TGTGCCAGCAGCCAAGGCAATGGACAGGGTGACGAGCAGTACTTC
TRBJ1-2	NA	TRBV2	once	CASSTGYYGYTF	TGTGCCAGCAGTACAGGGTACTATGGCTACACCTTC
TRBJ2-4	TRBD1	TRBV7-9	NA	CASSTDRGEAKNIQYF	TGTGCCAGCAGTACAGACAGGGGAGAGGCCAAAAACATTCAGTACTTC
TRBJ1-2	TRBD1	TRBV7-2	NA	CASSSGQGIVYYGYTF	TGTGCCAGCAGCTCAGGACAGGGGATCGTCTACTATGGCTACACCTTC
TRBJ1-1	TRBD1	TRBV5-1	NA	CASSLDRGRGNTEAFF	TGCGCCAGCAGCTTGGACAGGGGGCGAGGGAACACTGAAGCTTTCTTT
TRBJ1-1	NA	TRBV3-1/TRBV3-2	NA	CASSQDFGYQGTEAFF	TGTGCCAGCAGCCAAGATTTCGGGTATCAGGGCACTGAAGCTTTCTTT
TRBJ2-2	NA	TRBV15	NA	CATINRVTGELFF	TGTGCCACCATCAACAGGGTCACCGGGGAGCTGTTTTTT
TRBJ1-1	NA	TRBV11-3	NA	CASSLNRDTEAFF	TGTGCCAGCAGCCTAAATCGGGACACTGAAGCTTTCTTT
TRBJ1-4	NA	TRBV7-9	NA	CASSLSGANEKLFF	TGTGCCAGCAGCTTATCAGGGGCTAATGAAAAACTGTTTTTT
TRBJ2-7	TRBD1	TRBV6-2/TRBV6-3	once	CASSGRQGMGTGYEQYF	TGTGCCAGCAGTGGCCGACAGGGAATGGGTACTGGATACGAGCAGTACTTC
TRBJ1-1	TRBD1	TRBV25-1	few	CASSDTGGANTEAFF	TGTGCCAGCAGTGATACAGGGGGCGCGAACACTGAAGCTTTCTTT
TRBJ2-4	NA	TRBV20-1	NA	CSARDNDIQYF	TGCAGTGCTAGAGACAATGACATTCAGTACTTC
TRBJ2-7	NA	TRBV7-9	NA	CASSLLRDYKGGTYEQYF	TGTGCCAGCAGCCTACTTCGGGACTACAAGGGGGGGACCTACGAGCAGTACTTC
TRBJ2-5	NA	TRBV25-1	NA	CASSESPWGVGRKETQYF	TGTGCCAGCAGTGAATCCCCTTGGGGCGTGGGCAGAAAAGAGACCCAGTACTTC
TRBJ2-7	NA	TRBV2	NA	CASSLRGRDYEQYF	TGTGCCAGCAGCCTTCGTGGCAGGGACTACGAGCAGTACTTC
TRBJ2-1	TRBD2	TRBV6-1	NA	CASSEKLLAPYNEQFF	TGTGCCAGCAGTGAGAAGCTACTAGCGCCTTACAATGAGCAGTTCTTC
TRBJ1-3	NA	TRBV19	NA	CASSPQTGGSGNTIYF	TGTGCCAGTAGTCCCCAGACAGGCGGCTCTGGAAACACCATATATTTT
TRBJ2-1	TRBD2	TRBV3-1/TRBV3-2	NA	CASSRGGGYEQFF	TGTGCCAGCAGCCGGGGCGGGGGTTATGAGCAGTTCTTC
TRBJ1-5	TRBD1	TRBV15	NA	CATSTLGQRIQPQHF	TGTGCCACCAGCACATTGGGACAGAGAATTCAGCCCCAGCATTTT
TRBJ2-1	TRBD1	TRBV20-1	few	CSASETVRTGFNEQFF	TGCAGTGCTAGTGAAACGGTTAGGACAGGGTTTAATGAGCAGTTCTTC
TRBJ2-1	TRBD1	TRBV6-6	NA	CASSYPTGAEYNEQFF	TGTGCCAGCAGTTACCCGACAGGGGCAGAGTACAATGAGCAGTTCTTC
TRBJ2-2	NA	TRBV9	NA	CASSVRGYNTGELFF	TGTGCCAGCAGCGTCCGGGGATACAACACCGGGGAGCTGTTTTTT
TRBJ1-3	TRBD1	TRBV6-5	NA	CASNGQGADTIYF	TGTGCCAGCAACGGACAGGGGGCGGACACCATATATTTT
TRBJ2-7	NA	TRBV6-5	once	CASSYSAGPTYEQYF	TGTGCCAGCAGTTACTCTGCAGGCCCGACCTACGAGCAGTACTTC
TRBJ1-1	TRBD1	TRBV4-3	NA	CASSQDSGTGLLNTEAFF	TGCGCCAGCAGCCAAGATTCCGGGACAGGGTTGTTGAACACTGAAGCTTTCTTT
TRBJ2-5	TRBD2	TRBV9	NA	CASSSLLAGGQETQYF	TGTGCCAGCAGCTCACTGCTAGCGGGGGGTCAAGAGACCCAGTACTTC
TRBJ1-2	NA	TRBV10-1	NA	CASSDSLGYGYTF	TGCGCCAGCAGTGATAGCTTGGGCTATGGCTACACCTTC
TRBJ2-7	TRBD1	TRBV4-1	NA	CASSQDHTGASYEQYF	TGCGCCAGCAGCCAAGATCACACAGGGGCGTCCTACGAGCAGTACTTC
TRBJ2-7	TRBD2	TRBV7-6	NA	CASSLGGGVHHEQYF	TGTGCCAGCAGCTTAGGCGGGGGGGTTCACCACGAGCAGTACTTC